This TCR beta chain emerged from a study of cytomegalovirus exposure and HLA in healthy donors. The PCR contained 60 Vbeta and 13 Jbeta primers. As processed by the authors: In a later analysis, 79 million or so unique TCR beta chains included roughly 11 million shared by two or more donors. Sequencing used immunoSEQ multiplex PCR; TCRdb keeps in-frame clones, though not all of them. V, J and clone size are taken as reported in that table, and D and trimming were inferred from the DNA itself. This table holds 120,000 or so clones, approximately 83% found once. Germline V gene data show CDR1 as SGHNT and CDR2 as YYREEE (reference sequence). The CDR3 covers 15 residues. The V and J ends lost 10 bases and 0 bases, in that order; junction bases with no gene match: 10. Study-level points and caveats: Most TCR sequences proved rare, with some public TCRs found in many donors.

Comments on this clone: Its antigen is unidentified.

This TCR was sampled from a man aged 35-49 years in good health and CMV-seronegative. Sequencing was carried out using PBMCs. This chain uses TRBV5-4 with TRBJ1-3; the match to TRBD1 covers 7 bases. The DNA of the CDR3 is TGTGCCGCAGGGGGAAACGGTAACTCTGGAAACACCATATATTTT. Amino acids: CAAGGNGNSGNTIYF.